The clone carrying this TCR beta chain was detected a few times. Antigen unknown. TCRdb re-called the 5' RACE reads through MiXCR, storing one row per CDR3 protein. The sample carries roughly 320,000 distinct CDR3 sequences, over 25% recorded once. This specimen comes from a study of T-cell memory formation after mild COVID-19. Across the whole study: For the most part, TCR clusters were specific to one donor. Study conclusions and caveats: Detection of some responders pre-infection suggested pre-existing cross-reactive memory T cells participated. Mostly located in CM and EM were contracting CD4+ clones, with contracting CD8+ clones located in EMRA.

Per the germline V gene, CDR1 is MNHNS and CDR2 is SASEGT. The V end was cut by 6 bases, the J end by 3 bases, with 9 bases between. The CDR3 is made up of 13 amino acids. This sequence originates from an adult woman who had mild COVID-19 (a few samples of this study predate the infection). Cell type and time point are not known. The chain is built from TRBV6-1 and TRBJ2-1; no clear D. Sequencing input: PBMCs or a T cell subset sorted from them (not recorded which). CDR3 in DNA: TGTGCCAGCAGCCAGGCTAACTACAATGAGCAGTTCTTC. It codes for CASSQANYNEQFF.